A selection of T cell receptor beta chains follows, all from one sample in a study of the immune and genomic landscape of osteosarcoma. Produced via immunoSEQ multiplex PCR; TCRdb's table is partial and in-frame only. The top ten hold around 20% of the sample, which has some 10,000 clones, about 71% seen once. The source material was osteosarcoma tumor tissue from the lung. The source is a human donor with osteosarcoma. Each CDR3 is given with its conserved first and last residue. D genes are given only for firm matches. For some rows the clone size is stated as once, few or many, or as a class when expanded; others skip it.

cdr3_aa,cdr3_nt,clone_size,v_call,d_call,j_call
CASSELSQARQPQHF,TGTGCCAGCAGTGAACTCTCTCAGGCTCGTCAGCCCCAGCATTTT,NA,TRBV2,NA,TRBJ1-5
CASSVGLGNEQYF,TGTGCCAGCAGCGTAGGACTAGGCAACGAGCAGTACTTC,NA,TRBV9,NA,TRBJ2-7
CASSRLAGTSGRQGGEQFF,TGCGCCAGCAGCCGATTAGCCGGGACTAGCGGGCGCCAAGGGGGGGAGCAGTTCTTC,NA,TRBV4-1,TRBD2,TRBJ2-1
CASSVGSSASYEQYF,TGTGCCAGCAGCGTAGGCAGTAGCGCCTCCTACGAGCAGTACTTC,once,TRBV9,NA,TRBJ2-7
CASSAGLAGGLYEQYF,TGTGCCAGCAGCGCAGGATTAGCGGGAGGGCTCTACGAGCAGTACTTC,NA,TRBV9,TRBD2,TRBJ2-7
CAITSLQGGEQYF,TGTGCCATCACCTCCCTGCAGGGCGGCGAGCAGTACTTC,few,TRBV10-3,NA,TRBJ2-7
CACLAENSYEQYF,TGTGCCTGCCTAGCGGAAAACTCCTACGAGCAGTACTTC,NA,TRBV28,TRBD2,TRBJ2-7
CASRTGGDTGELFF,TGTGCCAGCAGGACAGGGGGCGACACCGGGGAGCTGTTTTTT,NA,TRBV6-1,TRBD1,TRBJ2-2
CASMNYPEGGYTF,TGTGCCAGCATGAATTACCCCGAAGGGGGCTACACCTTC,NA,TRBV9,NA,TRBJ1-2
CASSESSPRPIGTEAFF,TGCGCCAGCAGTGAGTCGTCCCCCCGGCCGATCGGGACTGAAGCTTTCTTT,NA,TRBV10-1,NA,TRBJ1-1
CASSLYDLASGGEQYF,TGTGCCAGCAGCTTATACGATCTAGCGAGCGGGGGCGAGCAGTACTTC,NA,TRBV11-3,TRBD2,TRBJ2-7
CASSDESGSTDTQYF,TGTGCCAGCAGTGACGAGAGCGGTAGCACAGATACGCAGTATTTT,NA,TRBV6-1,NA,TRBJ2-3
CASSFEGRGTDTQYF,TGTGCCAGCAGTTTTGAGGGTAGGGGCACAGATACGCAGTATTTT,NA,TRBV28,NA,TRBJ2-3
CASSYTGPVGDEQFF,TGTGCCAGCAGCTATACCGGGCCCGTGGGGGATGAGCAGTTCTTC,NA,TRBV5-6,NA,TRBJ2-1
CASSIHQRYGYTF,TGTGCCAGTAGTATACACCAGCGCTATGGCTACACCTTC,NA,TRBV19,NA,TRBJ1-2
CASSKDGNTEAFF,TGTGCCAGCAGTAAGGACGGGAACACTGAAGCTTTCTTT,medium-sized,TRBV6-5,NA,TRBJ1-1
CASSSKQGAGYGYTF,TGTGCCAGCAGTTCAAAACAGGGGGCAGGCTATGGCTACACCTTC,few,TRBV6-5,TRBD1,TRBJ1-2
CAISEGQGAVDTEAFF,TGTGCCATCAGTGAGGGTCAGGGGGCGGTAGACACTGAAGCTTTCTTT,NA,TRBV10-3,TRBD1,TRBJ1-1
CASSDSTGGADTQYF,TGTGCCAGCAGTGACTCGACAGGGGGCGCAGATACGCAGTATTTT,few,TRBV6-4,TRBD1,TRBJ2-3
CASGRNGLNTEAFF,TGTGCCAGCGGGAGAAACGGTTTGAACACTGAAGCTTTCTTT,few,TRBV28,NA,TRBJ1-1
CASSPVMTDTQYF,TGCGCCAGCAGTCCTGTCATGACAGATACGCAGTATTTT,few,TRBV5-1,NA,TRBJ2-3
CASSPRVRSGYTF,TGTGCCAGCAGTCCGAGGGTGAGGAGTGGCTACACCTTC,few,TRBV27,NA,TRBJ1-2
CASSEGVAGRYEQYF,TGTGCCAGCAGCGAGGGGGTAGCGGGACGTTACGAGCAGTACTTC,NA,TRBV7-9,TRBD2,TRBJ2-7
CSAGQGWGMNTEAFF,TGCAGCGCCGGACAGGGGTGGGGGATGAACACTGAAGCTTTCTTT,few,TRBV29-1,TRBD1,TRBJ1-1
CAWSAHQAYNEQFF,TGTGCCTGGAGTGCCCACCAGGCGTACAATGAGCAGTTCTTC,NA,TRBV30,NA,TRBJ2-1
CASSFHDGYTF,TGTGCCAGCAGCTTCCATGATGGCTACACCTTC,NA,TRBV5-6,NA,TRBJ1-2
CASTVGAGRGNTGELFF,TGTGCCAGTACCGTGGGGGCAGGGAGGGGAAACACCGGGGAGCTGTTTTTT,NA,TRBV19,NA,TRBJ2-2
CASSANPGSRTIDTQYF,TGTGCCAGCAGTGCCAATCCAGGGAGCCGCACTATTGATACGCAGTATTTT,NA,TRBV6-1,NA,TRBJ2-3
CASSPASGRARGEQFF,TGTGCCAGCAGCCCCGCTAGCGGGAGGGCGAGGGGTGAGCAGTTCTTC,few,TRBV5-4,TRBD2,TRBJ2-1
CASSLDAGGTEAFF,TGCGCCAGCAGCTTGGATGCGGGAGGCACTGAAGCTTTCTTT,NA,TRBV5-1,NA,TRBJ1-1
CASSFRLAVMEEQFF,TGTGCCAGCAGCTTCCGTCTAGCCGTCATGGAGGAGCAGTTCTTC,once,TRBV13,NA,TRBJ2-1
CASSRTANYGYTF,TGTGCCAGCAGTCGAACAGCTAACTATGGCTACACCTTC,NA,TRBV6-6,NA,TRBJ1-2
CASSTQGGLGETQYF,TGTGCCAGCAGCACCCAAGGGGGGCTTGGGGAGACCCAGTACTTC,NA,TRBV9,NA,TRBJ2-5